The clone carrying this T cell receptor beta chain was counted ten times or more. What it recognizes is unknown. All of the donors were Caucasians in good health. Using its own MiXCR run on the 5' RACE reads, TCRdb lists one record per CDR3 protein. In the table there are roughly 690,000 distinct CDR3 sequences, 5.5% to 7.5% of which are singletons. The data belong to a study of identical twins. Study-wide findings and caveats: Twin-shared out-of-frame alpha sequences were enriched for low generation probability.

V lost 2 bases and J lost 4; bases outside the gene matches: 2. CDR1 and CDR2 from the germline V gene are MNHEY and SVGAGI. The CDR3 is made up of 15 amino acids. The sample comprised naive T cells sorted from blood. V is TRBV6-5 and J is TRBJ1-5, with 10 bases fitting TRBD1. The source is a man aged 18 to 35 in good health. The CDR3 DNA reads as TGTGCCAGCAGTTACGGGACAGGGGTAAATCAGCCCCAGCATTTT. Protein sequence: CASSYGTGVNQPQHF.